The rows below give T cell receptor beta chains drawn from one sample of a study of response to subunit inactivated influenza vaccine. TCRdb passed the RT-PCR reads through MiXCR, listing each CDR3 protein once. The profile shows 650,000 to 800,000 distinct CDR3 sequences, over 11% of them singletons. The starting material was PBMCs from blood, obtained 14 to 15 days before vaccination. The receptors stem from a man in his forties or fifties who received an inactivated influenza vaccine. The CDR3 runs from the conserved cysteine through the conserved F or W. A D gene is named only where the DNA matches it firmly. Clone size, where shown, is once, few, many, or a class for clones that have expanded.

j_gene	v_gene	abundance	d_gene	CDR3nt	CDR3aa
TRBJ2-7	TRBV4-3	-	TRBD2	TGCGCCAGCAGCCATCACACTAGCGGGATTAGCTCCTACGAGCAGTACTTC	CASSHHTSGISSYEQYF
TRBJ1-5	TRBV3-1	-	-	TGTGCCAGCAGCCAAGCCCCGGACTGGGGGCCCCAGCATTTT	CASSQAPDWGPQHF
TRBJ2-3	TRBV5-1	-	TRBD2	TGCGCCAGCAGCTTTTCGGGACTAGCGGGAGGCACAGATACGCAGTATTTT	CASSFSGLAGGTDTQYF
TRBJ2-7	TRBV4-2	-	TRBD2	TGTGCCAGCAGCCTTCTAGCGGGAGGGAAGCCCGGAGACGAGCAGTACTTC	CASSLLAGGKPGDEQYF
TRBJ2-7	TRBV24-1	-	-	TGTGCCACCAGTGATTTGGGTGTTTGGGGGGTGAAGTCCACCTACGAGCAGTACTTC	CATSDLGVWGVKSTYEQYF
TRBJ1-1	TRBV7-9	few	-	TGTGCCAGCAGCTTACGTTACGACACTGAAGCTTTCTTT	CASSLRYDTEAFF
TRBJ2-5	TRBV7-9	-	-	TGTGCCATCCCCACCCCGGGAGAGGTTGGACAAGAGACCCAGTACTTC	CAIPTPGEVGQETQYF
TRBJ2-1	TRBV12-3/TRBV12-4	few	TRBD2	TGTGCCAGCAGTTACCAACTAGCGGGAGGGCCACATGAGCAGTTCTTC	CASSYQLAGGPHEQFF
TRBJ2-2	TRBV2	few	-	TGTGCCAGCAGTGAAGCGCATGGGGCCGGGGAGCTGTTTTTT	CASSEAHGAGELFF
TRBJ1-2	TRBV2	-	-	TGTGCCAGCAGACAACGATCCGGGACTGGATCCTATGGCTACACCTTC	CASRQRSGTGSYGYTF
TRBJ2-1	TRBV5-4	-	-	TGTGCCAGCAGCTTGGAAGGGCGGGGTTACAATGAGCAGTTCTTC	CASSLEGRGYNEQFF
TRBJ2-1	TRBV25-1	few	-	TGTGCCAGCAGTGAATCCTCCGTAGACTCGAATGAGCAGTTCTTC	CASSESSVDSNEQFF
TRBJ1-6	TRBV28	few	-	TGTGCCAGCAGGGGTCCCACAGTGCCCCACTTT	CASRGPTVPHF
TRBJ2-2	TRBV14	-	-	TGTGCCAGCAGCCAAGACTATTGGACCGGGGAGCTGTTTTTT	CASSQDYWTGELFF
TRBJ2-2	TRBV4-2	-	-	TGTGCCAGCAGCCAACCGAGGACGGGCGAAGGGAACACCGGGGAGCTGTTTTTT	CASSQPRTGEGNTGELFF
TRBJ2-7	TRBV6-1	-	TRBD1	TGTGCCAGCAGGGGACAGGGGCTTCCCTTCGGGCAGTACTTC	CASRGQGLPFGQYF
TRBJ2-1	TRBV19	-	TRBD1	TGTGCCAGTAGTGCCAAGTCCGGGACAGGGGCCTACAATGAGCAGTTCTTC	CASSAKSGTGAYNEQFF
TRBJ2-3	TRBV7-9	-	-	TGTGCCAGCAGCTTAGCGGGGATCTCAGATACGCAGTATTTT	CASSLAGISDTQYF
TRBJ2-5	TRBV5-6	-	-	TGTGCCAGCACCCAGGGCCTCCAAGAGACCCAGTACTTC	CASTQGLQETQYF
TRBJ2-5	TRBV5-1	many	-	TGCGCCAGCAGCTTTGCGACCCACGCTCTCGATTCTCTCTTC	CASSFATHALDSLF
TRBJ1-1	TRBV12-3/TRBV12-4	many	TRBD1	TGTGCCAGCACCCGATATCAGGGGGGTACTGAAGCTTTCTTT	CASTRYQGGTEAFF
TRBJ2-3	TRBV12-3/TRBV12-4	many	-	TGTGCCAGCAGTAATACGGGGGTCACAGATACGCAGTATTTT	CASSNTGVTDTQYF
TRBJ2-2	TRBV15	-	-	TGTGCCACCAGCAGAGATCGGGCTAGCGAGAACACCGGGGAGCTGTTTTTT	CATSRDRASENTGELFF
TRBJ2-1	TRBV2	few	-	TGTGCCAGCAGTGAAGGGTCCAGCATATTGTACAATGAGCAGTTCTTC	CASSEGSSILYNEQFF
TRBJ2-1	TRBV5-1	many	TRBD1	TGCGCCAGCAGCTTAATATGGGCAGGGGGCTCGGTTGAGCAGTTCTTC	CASSLIWAGGSVEQFF
TRBJ2-1	TRBV12-3/TRBV12-4	many	-	TGTGCCAGCAGTTTAATAGCCCCCCCAAAGGGATCCACCGGCAGCGATGAGCAGTTCTTC	CASSLIAPPKGSTGSDEQFF
TRBJ2-2	TRBV12-3/TRBV12-4	few	TRBD2	TGTGCCAGCAGCCCCGCTGGGGGGGGATACACCGGGGAGCTGTTTTTT	CASSPAGGGYTGELFF
TRBJ2-1	TRBV7-2	-	-	TGTGCCAGCAGCTTAGGGGGGGCCGGGGTCAATGAGCAGTTCTTC	CASSLGGAGVNEQFF
TRBJ1-2	TRBV20-1	-	-	TGCAGTGCCGCTGTTCAAGCAAGAGCTAACTATGGCTACACCTTC	CSAAVQARANYGYTF
TRBJ2-7	TRBV11-2	-	TRBD2	TGTGCCAGCAGCTTAGGTCTCGCCGGGGAGGGGTCCTACGAGCAGTACTTC	CASSLGLAGEGSYEQYF
TRBJ1-6	TRBV5-1	many	TRBD1	TGCGCCAGCAGCTTCGTGATTACCGGGACAGAAAATTCACCCCTCCACTTT	CASSFVITGTENSPLHF
TRBJ2-7	TRBV3-1	few	-	TGTGCCAGCAGCCAAAATAGGGGCGAGCAGTACTTC	CASSQNRGEQYF
TRBJ2-2	TRBV24-1	many	TRBD1	TGTGCCACCAGTGTTGCGACAGGGTACACCGGGGAGCTGTTTTTT	CATSVATGYTGELFF
TRBJ2-2	TRBV5-6	few	TRBD2	TGTGCCAGCAGCTTGGGACTAGCGGGAGTCATCGGGGAGCTGTTTTTT	CASSLGLAGVIGELFF
TRBJ2-7	TRBV13	-	TRBD2	TGTGCCAGCAGCTTAAAAGTCTCGTGGACTAGCGGGGATCTCGAGCAGTACTTC	CASSLKVSWTSGDLEQYF
TRBJ1-5	TRBV7-2	-	-	TGTGCCAGCAGCTTAGGGGGGGGGGCGCGTCTTAATCAGCCCCAGCATTTT	CASSLGGGARLNQPQHF
TRBJ2-5	TRBV7-6	many	-	TGTGCCAGCAGCTGGAACCTGATGTACCAAGAGACCCAGTACTTC	CASSWNLMYQETQYF
TRBJ2-1	TRBV7-2	few	-	TGTGCCAGCACGGAAGGTTTGAGATACAATGAGCAGTTCTTC	CASTEGLRYNEQFF
TRBJ2-2	TRBV4-1	-	-	TGCGCCAGCAGCCGCCCCTCACGGACCGGGGAGCTGTTTTTT	CASSRPSRTGELFF
TRBJ2-5	TRBV5-1	many	TRBD1	TGCGCCAGCAGCTTGACAGGGGGCAGCGAGACCCAGTACTTC	CASSLTGGSETQYF
TRBJ2-3	TRBV12-3/TRBV12-4	few	-	TGTGCCAGCAGCCCTGTAGGAGCAGTTAGCACAGATACGCAGTATTTT	CASSPVGAVSTDTQYF
TRBJ2-3	TRBV18	few	TRBD2	TGTGCCAGCTCTCGTCCGGGGGGAGATACGCAGTATTTT	CASSRPGGDTQYF
TRBJ1-5	TRBV27	many	-	TGTGCCAGCAGTCGGTTGGGGGGGGGAGGTAGCAATCAGCCCCAGCATTTT	CASSRLGGGGSNQPQHF
TRBJ2-1	TRBV10-3	-	TRBD1	TGTGCCATCAGTGAAATCGGACAGGGGGAAAATGAGCAGTTCTTC	CAISEIGQGENEQFF
TRBJ2-5	TRBV7-2	-	TRBD2	TGTGCCAGCAGCACTAGCGGTCGGACGGAGACCCAGTACTTC	CASSTSGRTETQYF
TRBJ2-2	TRBV10-3	-	-	TGTGCCATCAGTGAGAGAACAGTTCCGCCCGGGGAGCTGTTTTTT	CAISERTVPPGELFF
TRBJ2-1	TRBV9	many	-	TGTGCCAGCAGCCTAAGCGGACAGCCATACAATGAGCAGTTCTTC	CASSLSGQPYNEQFF
TRBJ2-1	TRBV12-3/TRBV12-4	few	TRBD2	TGTGCCAGCACCACCCATGGACTAGCGGGAGTAGGGAATGAGCAGTTCTTC	CASTTHGLAGVGNEQFF
TRBJ1-2	TRBV5-5	-	-	TGTGCCAGCAGCCAACAAACGGCGGTCGGCTACACCTTC	CASSQQTAVGYTF
TRBJ2-1	TRBV28	few	TRBD2	TGTGCCAGCAGTCCACAGACTAGCGGGGGGTGGGACAATGAGCAGTTCTTC	CASSPQTSGGWDNEQFF
TRBJ2-7	TRBV29-1	-	-	TGCAGCGCGGAGACAGCTGCCTCCTACGAGCAGTACTTC	CSAETAASYEQYF
TRBJ2-3	TRBV6-5	few	-	TGTGCCAGCAGTTACGTAGGGATTACTAGCACAGATACGCAGTATTTT	CASSYVGITSTDTQYF
TRBJ2-2	TRBV7-8	-	TRBD1	TGTGCCAGCAGCTCCGGACAGGGGCTGAACACCGGGGAGCTGTTTTTT	CASSSGQGLNTGELFF
TRBJ1-5	TRBV6-5	-	-	TGTGCCAGCAGTTACAGTGTCGGCCAGCCCCAGCATTTT	CASSYSVGQPQHF
TRBJ2-1	TRBV4-3	few	-	TGCGCCAGCAGCCAAGATCCCGCTTCCCGAGGTGGTGAGCAGTTCTTC	CASSQDPASRGGEQFF